Below, 25 T cell receptor beta chains from the same sample are listed, as sequenced in a study of cytomegalovirus exposure and HLA in healthy donors. Both 60 Vbeta primers and 13 Jbeta primers went into the PCR. The data were produced by immunoSEQ multiplex PCR, yet TCRdb's version contains in-frame clones alone and is incomplete. Among approximately 240,000 clones listed, 75% to 90% were seen once. The sequenced sample consisted of PBMCs. Receptors originate from a woman aged 18-29 years in good health and CMV-seronegative.

The rearrangement joins TRBV19 to TRBJ1-5; D is perhaps TRBD1 (6 bases). Germline CDR1 reads LNHDA; CDR2 reads SQIVND (reference sequence). Trimming took off 6 bases at V and 2 bases at J, with 17 bases between the two ends. The CDR3 consists of 16 residues. As DNA, the CDR3 is TGTGCCAGTAGAGAAACAGGGAATGGTGGCAATCAGCCCCAGCATTTT. Protein: CASRETGNGGNQPQHF. Using reference TRBV19 and TRBJ1-5 for the parts outside the CDR3, the full variable domain is DGGITQSPKYLFRKEGQNVTLSCEQNLNHDAMYWYRQDPGQGLRLIYYSQIVNDFQKGDIAEGYSVSREKKESFPLTVTSAQKNPTAFYLCASRETGNGGNQPQHFGDGTRLSIL.

The J gene is TRBJ2-5, the V gene TRBV7-9; D uncertain. Looked up from germline, CDR1 is SEHNR and CDR2 is FQNEAQ (reference sequence). This CDR3 region has 18 residues. Trimming left V 5 bases short and J 1 base short, with 23 bases between. The CDR3 spells CASSPFQPGRVVQETQYF. CDR3 DNA sequence: TGTGCCAGCAGCCCCTTCCAACCCGGCCGGGTCGTCCAAGAGACCCAGTACTTC.

V is TRBV5-1 and J is TRBJ2-7, with D unclear. V was shortened by 0 bases and J by 0 bases, with 7 bases between the two germline ends. The V gene's germline CDR1 is SGHRS and CDR2 YFSETQ. The CDR3 has 14 residues. The CDR3 coding sequence is TGCGCCAGCAGCTTGGTTACCAGCTCCTACGAGCAGTACTTC. Translated, it gives CASSLVTSSYEQYF.

J is TRBJ2-1 and V is TRBV4-1, with 8 bases identical to TRBD1. CDR3 size: 16 residues. CDR1 MGHRA and CDR2 YSYEKL come from the germline V gene. V shed 0 bases and J 10 bases; nucleotides not matched to a gene: 11. The CDR3 loop reads CASSQEITYRGIEQFF. The CDR3 region has the DNA TGCGCCAGCAGCCAAGAGATTACCTACAGGGGGATAGAGCAGTTCTTC.

The chain combines TRBV18 with TRBJ2-7, with 10 bases aligning to TRBD1. Looked up from germline, CDR1 is KGHSH and CDR2 is LQKENI. With V trimmed by 3 bases and J by 3 bases, 5 bases remained unmatched. The CDR3 contains 15 residues. Written as DNA, the CDR3 is TGTGCCAGCTCACCCTCGGGACAGGGGAGCTACGAGCAGTACTTC. This sequence encodes CASSPSGQGSYEQYF.

The chain joins TRBV7-9 to TRBJ1-4; TRBD1 matches 10 bases. This CDR3 region has 15 residues. Germline CDR1 is SEHNR and CDR2 is FQNEAQ (reference sequence). The ends lost 5 bases at V and 8 bases at J; junction bases unmatched: 8. The CDR3, as DNA: TGTGCCAGCAGCCGCCCCGGACAGGGGGGAGAAAAACTGTTTTTT. It is translated as CASSRPGQGGEKLFF.

The gene calls are TRBV7-3 and TRBJ2-7; 8 nucleotides match TRBD2. Losses at the gene ends were 1 base for V and 2 bases for J; bases not matched to a gene: 10. Germline V gene sequence: CDR1 SGHTA, CDR2 FQGTGA. The CDR3 contains 17 residues. DNA of the CDR3: TGTGCCAGCAGCTTAAGGCCGTCGGTTAGCGGGACCTACGAGCAGTACTTC. Residues: CASSLRPSVSGTYEQYF.

The chain employs TRBV5-5 and TRBJ2-1; 13 bases agree with TRBD2. Germline V gives CDR1 SGHKS, CDR2 YYEKEE (reference sequence). V trimming: 2 bases; J trimming: 4 bases; junction bases outside the gene matches: 6. This CDR3 region has 17 residues. The CDR3 bases are TGTGCCAGCAGCTTCCGCGGACTAGCGGGGGCGTACAATGAGCAGTTCTTC. As protein: CASSFRGLAGAYNEQFF.

This clone was recorded a few times. This sequence joins TRBV6-5 and TRBJ1-1; no clear D. Trimming left V 6 bases short and J 0 bases short, with 8 bases between. The CDR3 consists of 13 residues. CDR1 is MNHEY and CDR2 is SVGAGI in the germline V gene. CDR3 residues: CASSPAVNTEAFF. As DNA, the CDR3 is TGTGCCAGCAGCCCCGCGGTGAACACTGAAGCTTTCTTT.

V is TRBV5-1 and J is TRBJ2-7; 10 bases fit TRBD1. CDR3 length: 15 residues. J lost 2 bases, V lost 5 bases, and 7 bases had no gene match. Germline V CDR1 and CDR2: SGHRS, YFSETQ. In nucleotides, the CDR3 is TGCGCCAGCAGTCCGGGACAGGGGACTCCCTACGAGCAGTACTTC. The encoded protein is CASSPGQGTPYEQYF. Variable domain in full (rest from reference TRBV5-1 and TRBJ2-7): KAGVTQTPRYLIKTRGQQVTLSCSPISGHRSVSWYQQTPGQGLQFLFEYFSETQRNKGNFPGRFSGRQFSNSRSEMNVSTLELGDSALYLCASSPGQGTPYEQYFGPGTRLTVT.

This clone was observed once. The chain combines TRBV7-2 with TRBJ1-1, with D possibly matching TRBD1 (6 bases). Per the germline V gene, CDR1 is SGHTA and CDR2 is FQGNSA. The CDR3 runs to 15 residues. Trimming cost V 4 bases and J 5 bases, with 17 bases left between them. CDR3 amino acids: CASSSTTTGITEAFF. The CDR3 DNA follows: TGTGCCAGCAGCTCAACAACTACAGGGATTACTGAAGCTTTCTTT.

The genes are TRBV4-2 and TRBJ1-1; TRBD1 matches at 8 bases. CDR1 and CDR2 from the germline V gene are LGHNA and YNFKEQ. The CDR3 runs to 15 residues. Trimming cost V 2 bases and J 7 bases; bases outside gene matches: 9. This CDR3 reads CASSQPGQGRDEAFF. Written as DNA, the CDR3 is TGTGCCAGCAGCCAACCCGGACAGGGTAGGGATGAAGCTTTCTTT.

V is TRBV5-1 and J is TRBJ2-1; D might be TRBD1 (6 bases). V lost 1 base to trimming and J lost 6 bases, with 23 bases between them. The germline V gene encodes CDR1 SGHRS and CDR2 YFSETQ. The CDR3 has 18 residues. DNA of the CDR3: TGCGCCAGCAGCTTGAACGGCAGGGGAATTTTCGGTGGCAATGAGCAGTTCTTC. Translated: CASSLNGRGIFGGNEQFF.

The chain uses TRBV25-1 and TRBJ2-5, with a weak D call TRBD1 (6 bases). The germline V gene has CDR1 MGHDK and CDR2 SYGVNS. The CDR3 contains 13 residues. Trimming pared 4 bases from V and 4 bases from J, leaving 10 bases between. CDR3 in DNA: TGTGCCAGCAGTGCCCCAGGGGTAGAGACCCAGTACTTC. It encodes CASSAPGVETQYF.

The chain links TRBV29-1 to TRBJ2-2; the match to TRBD2 covers 16 bases. V shed 6 bases, J shed 5 bases, and the junction held 6 bases outside the gene matches. There are 16 residues in the CDR3. In germline, CDR1 is SQVTM, CDR2 ANQGSEA. For the CDR3, the DNA is TGCAGCGTGGGACTAGCGGGAGGGTTGGGGACCGGGGAGCTGTTTTTT. Its protein is CSVGLAGGLGTGELFF.

This chain connects TRBV6-1 to TRBJ2-5; TRBD2 matches 7 bases. This CDR3 is built from 14 residues. Per germline, CDR1 MNHNS and CDR2 SASEGT. Germline trimming cut 1 base from V and 5 bases from J; bases unmatched to any gene: 4. The DNA for the CDR3 is TGTGCCAGCAGTGAAGGCGGGAGTGGCGAGACCCAGTACTTC. Protein: CASSEGGSGETQYF.

This clone has only one observation. The rearrangement links TRBV19 to TRBJ2-1; TRBD2 agrees at 9 bases. The germline V gene has CDR1 LNHDA and CDR2 SQIVND (reference sequence). V lost 7 bases to trimming and J lost 8 bases; unmatched junction nucleotides: 12. The CDR3 runs 15 residues. The CDR3 bases are TGTGCCAGTAAGGGGAGCGGGAGGTTTTTAGATGAGCAGTTCTTC. This gives the protein CASKGSGRFLDEQFF. The full variable domain, with the rest looked up from reference TRBV19 and TRBJ2-1, is DGGITQSPKYLFRKEGQNVTLSCEQNLNHDAMYWYRQDPGQGLRLIYYSQIVNDFQKGDIAEGYSVSREKKESFPLTVTSAQKNPTAFYLCASKGSGRFLDEQFFGPGTRLTVL.

This clone is a singleton in its sample. V gene TRBV4-2 combines with J gene TRBJ1-1; 8 bases align to TRBD1. The junction had 4 bases not matched to a gene; V was cut back by 4 bases and J by 0 bases. Per germline, CDR1 LGHNA and CDR2 YNFKEQ. The CDR3 is made up of 15 amino acids. The CDR3 sequence is CASSRLTGVNTEAFF. In DNA, the CDR3 is TGTGCCAGCAGCCGCCTGACAGGGGTGAACACTGAAGCTTTCTTT.

The chain carries TRBV15 and TRBJ2-3, with 7 bases identical to TRBD1. Germline CDR1 and CDR2: LNHNV and YYDKDF (reference sequence). Trimming cost V 0 bases and J 2 bases; bases outside gene matches: 8. The CDR3 is 17 residues long. CDR3 protein: CATSRDYRTGFTDTQYF. Here the CDR3 DNA reads TGTGCCACCAGCAGAGATTACAGGACAGGCTTCACAGATACGCAGTATTTT.

J is TRBJ2-2 and V is TRBV7-2; tentatively, D is TRBD1 (5 bases). V lost 0 bases to trimming and J lost 8 bases, with 13 bases between them. This CDR3 is built from 15 residues. The germline V gene has CDR1 SGHTA and CDR2 FQGNSA. The CDR3 spells CASSLAKGLRGELFF. Written as DNA, the CDR3 is TGTGCCAGCAGCTTAGCGAAGGGGTTGCGGGGGGAGCTGTTTTTT.

The chain joins TRBV11-3 to TRBJ2-7, with 10 nucleotides matching TRBD1. The CDR3 is 13 residues long. Per the germline V gene, CDR1 is SGHNT and CDR2 is YENEEA. V was pared by 7 bases and J by 3 bases, with 3 bases of the junction left unmatched. CDR3 region: CASKDRGGYEQYF. CDR3 in DNA: TGTGCCAGCAAGGACAGGGGGGGCTACGAGCAGTACTTC.

The chain is built from TRBV13 and TRBJ1-6; D perhaps matches TRBD1 (5 bases). The germline V gene encodes CDR1 PRHDT and CDR2 FYEKMQ (reference sequence). The CDR3 is 14 amino acids. Trimming removed 3 bases from V and 7 bases from J, with 10 bases in between. The CDR3 DNA reads as TGTGCCAGCAGCTTGCGGGGGGGGAATTCACCCCTCCACTTT. Amino acid sequence: CASSLRGGNSPLHF.

The table lists this clone with a count of one. This chain joins TRBV11-3 and TRBJ1-2; a possible D gene is TRBD1 (5 bases). This CDR3 comprises 13 residues. Looked up from germline, CDR1 is SGHNT and CDR2 is YENEEA. The V and J ends lost 3 bases and 5 bases respectively, with 10 bases between them. The CDR3 loop reads CASSLERGYGYTF. The CDR3 DNA reads TGTGCCAGCAGCTTGGAACGGGGGTATGGCTACACCTTC.

The chain joins TRBV4-3 to TRBJ2-5; 7 bases fit TRBD1. The J call may be incorrect, as the DNA end agrees better with TRBJ2-7. Germline loops: CDR1 LGHNA, CDR2 YSLEER. The CDR3 has 15 amino acids. CDR3: CASSQDPGQVYEQYF. DNA of the CDR3: TGCGCCAGCAGCCAAGACCCCGGACAGGTCTACGAGCAGTACTTC.

The gene calls are TRBV5-1 and TRBJ1-1, with a tentative D call TRBD1 (5 bases). The CDR3 length is 14 residues. Per the germline V gene, CDR1 is SGHRS and CDR2 is YFSETQ. V was cut by 0 bases and J by 5 bases, with 11 bases left in between. The CDR3: CASSLADSWTEAFF. DNA for the CDR3: TGCGCCAGCAGCTTGGCCGACAGTTGGACTGAAGCTTTCTTT.